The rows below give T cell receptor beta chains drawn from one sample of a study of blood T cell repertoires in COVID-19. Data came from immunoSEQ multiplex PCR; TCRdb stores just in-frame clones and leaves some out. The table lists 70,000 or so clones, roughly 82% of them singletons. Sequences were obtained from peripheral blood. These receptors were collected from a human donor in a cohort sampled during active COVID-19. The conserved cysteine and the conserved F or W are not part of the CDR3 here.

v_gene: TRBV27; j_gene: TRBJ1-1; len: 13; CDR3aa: ASLRQGAVNTEAF
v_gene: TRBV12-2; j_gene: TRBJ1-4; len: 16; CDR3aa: ASRLEFPRVGGSEKLF
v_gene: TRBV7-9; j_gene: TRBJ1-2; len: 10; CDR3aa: ASSLMWQVYT
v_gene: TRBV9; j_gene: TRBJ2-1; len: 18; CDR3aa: ASRDSTGTGNRLVYNEQF
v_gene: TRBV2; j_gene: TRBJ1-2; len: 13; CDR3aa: ASSVQGGMDYGYT
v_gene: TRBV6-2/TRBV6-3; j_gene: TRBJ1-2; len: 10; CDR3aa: ASSPQLYGYT
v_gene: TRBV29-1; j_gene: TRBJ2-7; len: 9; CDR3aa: SVVTAYEQY
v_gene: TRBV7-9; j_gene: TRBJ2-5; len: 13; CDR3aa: ASSTGGDPRETQY
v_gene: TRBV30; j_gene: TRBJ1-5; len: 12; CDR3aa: AWSRGQGGGPQH
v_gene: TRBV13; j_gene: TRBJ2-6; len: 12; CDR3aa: ASSFSSGANVLT
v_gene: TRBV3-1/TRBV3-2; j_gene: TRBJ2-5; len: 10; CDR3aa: ASSQDAITQY
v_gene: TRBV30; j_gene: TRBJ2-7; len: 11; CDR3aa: AWSKMGAYEQY
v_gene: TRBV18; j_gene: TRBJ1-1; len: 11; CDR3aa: ASSPNGGTEAF
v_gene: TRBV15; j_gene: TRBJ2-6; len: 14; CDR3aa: ATSTAGGSGANVLT
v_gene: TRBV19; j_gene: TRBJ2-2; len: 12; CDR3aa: ASKNRGVTGELF
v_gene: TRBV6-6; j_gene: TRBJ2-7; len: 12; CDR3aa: ASSYSREIREQY
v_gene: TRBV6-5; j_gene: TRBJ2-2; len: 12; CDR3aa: ASSSDRSAGELF
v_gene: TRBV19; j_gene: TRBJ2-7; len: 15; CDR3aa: ASSLRTSGGHAYEQY
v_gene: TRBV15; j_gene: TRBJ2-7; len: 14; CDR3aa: ATSRDLRGLSYEQY
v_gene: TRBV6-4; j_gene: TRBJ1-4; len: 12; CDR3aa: ASRKTGSDEKLF
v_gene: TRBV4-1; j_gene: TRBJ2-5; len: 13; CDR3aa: ASSQRTILPGTQY
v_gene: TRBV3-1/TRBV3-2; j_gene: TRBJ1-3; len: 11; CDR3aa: ASSQGQGYTIY
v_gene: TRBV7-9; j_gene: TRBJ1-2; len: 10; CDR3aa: ASSLGGGEHT
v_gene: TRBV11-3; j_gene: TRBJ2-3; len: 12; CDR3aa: ASSQGGGTDTQY
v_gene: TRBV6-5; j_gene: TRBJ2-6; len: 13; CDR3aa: ASKTPKSGANVLT
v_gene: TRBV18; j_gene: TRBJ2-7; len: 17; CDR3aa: ASSPLTTGTSGFSYEQY
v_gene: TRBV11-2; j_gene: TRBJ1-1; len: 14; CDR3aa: ASSSPGQGKVAEAF
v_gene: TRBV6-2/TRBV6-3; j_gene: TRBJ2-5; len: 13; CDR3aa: ASSYLAGGQETQY
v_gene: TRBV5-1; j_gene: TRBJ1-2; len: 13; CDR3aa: ASSLDGTGNYGYT
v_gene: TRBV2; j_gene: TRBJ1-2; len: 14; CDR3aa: ASNPVGQGILDGYT
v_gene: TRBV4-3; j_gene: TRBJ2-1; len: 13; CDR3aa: ASSQQGATYNEQF
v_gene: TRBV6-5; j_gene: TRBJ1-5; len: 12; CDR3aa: ASTRGGLNQPQH
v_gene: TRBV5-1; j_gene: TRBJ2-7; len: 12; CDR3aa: ASRAGVSSYEQY
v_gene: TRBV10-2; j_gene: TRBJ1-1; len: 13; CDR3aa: ASSESAGLNTEAF
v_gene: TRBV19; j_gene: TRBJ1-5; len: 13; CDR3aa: ASSFDRGGNQPQH
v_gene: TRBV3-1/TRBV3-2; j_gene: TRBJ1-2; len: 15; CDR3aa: ASSQAWTGRGFNGYT
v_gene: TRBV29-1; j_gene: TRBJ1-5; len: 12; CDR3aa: SVSKGGAGQPQH
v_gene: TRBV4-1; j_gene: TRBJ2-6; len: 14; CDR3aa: ASRPPTSSGANVLT
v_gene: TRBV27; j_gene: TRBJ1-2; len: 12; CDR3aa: ASRASGVTYGYT
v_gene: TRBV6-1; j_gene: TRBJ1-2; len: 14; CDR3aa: ASSEVIWQGNYGYT
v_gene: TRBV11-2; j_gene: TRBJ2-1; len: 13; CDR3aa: ASSLMRGVYNEQF
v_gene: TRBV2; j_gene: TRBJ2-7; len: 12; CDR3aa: ASTPGTGLPEQY
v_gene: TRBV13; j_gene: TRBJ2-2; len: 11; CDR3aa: ASSFRGAGELF